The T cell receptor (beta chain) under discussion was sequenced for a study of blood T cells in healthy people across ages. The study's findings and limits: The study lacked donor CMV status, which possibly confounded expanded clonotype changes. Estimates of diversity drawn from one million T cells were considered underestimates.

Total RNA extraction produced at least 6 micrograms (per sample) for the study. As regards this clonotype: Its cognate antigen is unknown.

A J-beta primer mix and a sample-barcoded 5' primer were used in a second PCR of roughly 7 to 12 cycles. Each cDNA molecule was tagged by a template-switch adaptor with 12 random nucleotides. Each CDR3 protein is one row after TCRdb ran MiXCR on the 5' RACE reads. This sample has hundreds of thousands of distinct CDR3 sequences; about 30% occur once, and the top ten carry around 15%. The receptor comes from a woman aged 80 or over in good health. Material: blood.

CDR3 in DNA: TGCAGTGCTAGAAGTACGCAGGGGTACAATCAGCCCCAGCATTTT. It is translated as CSARSTQGYNQPQHF. The rearrangement links TRBV20-1 to TRBJ1-5, with a possible D match to TRBD1 (6 bases). The CDR3 is made up of 15 amino acids. Germline assignment: CDR1 DFQATT and CDR2 SNEGSKA (reference sequence). V lost 2 bases and J lost 3, with 14 bases in between.